What follows are 8 T cell receptor beta chains derived from one specimen sequenced in a study of cytomegalovirus exposure and HLA in healthy donors. The PCR used 60 Vbeta and 13 Jbeta primers. Profiled with immunoSEQ multiplex PCR; TCRdb holds only in-frame clones, not every one. The top ten clones hold approximately 1.6% of a sample with roughly 160,000 clones, 77% of them seen once. Sequenced material: PBMCs. Source of these receptors: a woman between 25 and 40 years old in good health and CMV-seronegative.

V and J are TRBV4-3 and TRBJ2-1, with a possible D match to TRBD2 (6 bases). In germline, CDR1 is LGHNA, CDR2 YSLEER. V lost 0 bases to trimming and J lost 9 bases, with 18 bases between them. This CDR3 spans 16 amino acids. The CDR3 sequence: CASSQDIAVGSVEQFF. CDR3 nucleotides: TGCGCCAGCAGCCAAGATATAGCGGTAGGATCCGTTGAGCAGTTCTTC.

The chain employs TRBV19 and TRBJ1-2; 11 positions match TRBD1. This CDR3 is 15 amino acids long. Losses at the gene ends were 6 bases for V and 4 bases for J; bases not matched to a gene: 7. In germline, CDR1 is LNHDA, CDR2 SQIVND (reference sequence). CDR3 coding DNA: TGTGCCAGTAGCGACGGGACAGGGGGGATCTATGGCTACACCTTC. Residues: CASSDGTGGIYGYTF.

This clone was picked up one time. The chain carries TRBV19 and TRBJ1-1; 11 nucleotides match TRBD1. V shed 8 bases, J shed 3 bases, and the junction held 11 bases outside the gene matches. The CDR3 loop spans 16 amino acids. The germline V gene has CDR1 LNHDA and CDR2 SQIVND (reference sequence). CDR3 nucleotide sequence: TGTGCCAGTGGGACAGGGGGGTTAGGAGGCGACACTGAAGCTTTCTTT. Its translation is CASGTGGLGGDTEAFF.

This rearrangement joins TRBV29-1 to TRBJ2-1; D not certain. Germline CDR1 SQVTM, CDR2 ANQGSEA. The length of the CDR3 is 15 residues. The germline V and J ends were trimmed by 2 bases and 0 bases, with 11 bases remaining between them. DNA of the CDR3: TGCAGCGTTGAAAACCCCGTCAGCTCCTACAATGAGCAGTTCTTC. Its translation is CSVENPVSSYNEQFF.

The chain recombines TRBV9 with TRBJ2-3, with TRBD1 as a possible D gene (5 bases). Germline CDR1 and CDR2: SGDLS and YYNGEE. The ends were cut back, 3 bases at V and 3 bases at J, with 14 bases in the middle. This CDR3 region has 15 residues. In nucleotides, the CDR3 is TGTGCCAGCAGCGGGGAAGGGGTAGGAACAGATACGCAGTATTTT. This codes for CASSGEGVGTDTQYF. Full variable domain (remainder filled in from reference TRBV9 and TRBJ2-3): DSGVTQTPKHLITATGQRVTLRCSPRSGDLSVYWYQQSLDQGLQFLIQYYNGEERAKGNILERFSAQQFPDLHSELNLSSLELGDSALYFCASSGEGVGTDTQYFGPGTRLTVL.

This chain connects TRBV2 to TRBJ2-1, with TRBD2 matching over 10 bases. Unmatched junction bases numbered 1, after V lost 2 bases and J lost 3 bases. The CDR3 length is 15 residues. Germline loops: CDR1 SNHLY, CDR2 FYNNEI. The CDR3 sequence is CASSETSGIYNEQFF. For the CDR3, the DNA is TGTGCCAGCAGTGAAACTAGCGGGATCTACAATGAGCAGTTCTTC.

V gene TRBV7-9 combines with J gene TRBJ2-5, with 11 bases matching TRBD1. The J segment lost 4 bases and the V segment lost 4 bases, leaving 5 bases of the junction unmatched. CDR1 and CDR2 from the germline V gene are SEHNR and FQNEAQ (reference sequence). CDR3 length: 15 residues. The CDR3 sequence: CASSSGQGVGETQYF. CDR3 DNA sequence: TGTGCCAGCAGCTCGGGACAGGGGGTTGGAGAGACCCAGTACTTC.

The rearrangement joins TRBV7-8 to TRBJ2-4, with D possibly TRBD2 on 6 matching bases. The V and J ends lost 7 bases and 0 bases respectively, with 19 bases between them. Germline CDR1 and CDR2: SGHVS and FQNEAQ. The CDR3 runs 17 residues. In nucleotides, the CDR3 is TGTGCCAGCAACCCAGGACGGGCGGGGAGAGCCAAAAACATTCAGTACTTC. Amino acid sequence: CASNPGRAGRAKNIQYF.